The clone carrying this TCR beta chain has a handful of counts. Using a J-beta primer mix together with a sample-barcoded 5' primer, a second PCR was run for about 6 to 12 cycles. TCRdb passed the 5' RACE reads through MiXCR, listing each CDR3 protein once. This sample has hundreds of thousands of distinct CDR3 sequences, with roughly 32% found just once. This sample was taken from a study of blood T cells in healthy people across ages. What was sequenced was blood. The receptor's source is a woman older than 75 in good health.

CDR3 nucleotide sequence: TGTGCCTGGAGTCACGGACGGACTAGCAATCAGCCCCAGCATTTT. This codes for CAWSHGRTSNQPQHF. V and J are TRBV30 and TRBJ1-5; D gene unclear. Trimming pared 2 bases from V and 0 bases from J, leaving 11 bases between. CDR3 length equals 15 residues. Per the germline V gene, CDR1 is GTSNPN and CDR2 is SVGIG (reference sequence).